This TCR beta chain is drawn from a study of cytomegalovirus exposure and HLA in healthy donors. Profiling relied on immunoSEQ multiplex PCR, and the TCRdb table lists in-frame clones only, not all of them. The sample consists of a few hundred thousand clones, just over 85% of them appearing once. This CDR3 has 16 residues. CDR1 is SGDLS and CDR2 is YYNGEE in the germline V gene. V trimming: 3 bases; J trimming: 2 bases; junction bases outside the gene matches: 9. The chain couples TRBV9 to TRBJ2-5; 8 nucleotides match TRBD2. This TCR was sampled from a woman under 30 in good health and CMV-seronegative. The material sequenced was PBMCs. Written as DNA, the CDR3 is TGTGCCAGCAGCGCGGGAGGGGTAGGGTGGCAAGAGACCCAGTACTTC. It specifies CASSAGGVGWQETQYF. The full variable domain, completed using reference TRBV9 and TRBJ2-5, is DSGVTQTPKHLITATGQRVTLRCSPRSGDLSVYWYQQSLDQGLQFLIQYYNGEERAKGNILERFSAQQFPDLHSELNLSSLELGDSALYFCASSAGGVGWQETQYFGPGTRLLVL.